Listed here are 9 T cell receptor beta chains from one sample, sequenced in a study of cytomegalovirus exposure and HLA in healthy donors. PCR employed 60 Vbeta and 13 Jbeta primers. The repertoire was sequenced with immunoSEQ multiplex PCR; TCRdb's copy has only in-frame clones and lacks some. The table includes about 160,000 clones, around four fifths detected once. Sequencing was done on a sample of PBMCs. The origin of the receptors is a man younger than 35 in good health and CMV-seropositive.

This chain connects TRBV5-1 to TRBJ2-7, with a possible D match to TRBD1 (6 bases). Per germline, CDR1 SGHRS and CDR2 YFSETQ. The CDR3 is 15 amino acids. V lost 1 base and J 2 bases, leaving 13 bases between the germline ends. In nucleotides, the CDR3 is TGCGCCAGCAGCTTGCTACAGGGTAGCGCCTACGAGCAGTACTTC. Protein: CASSLLQGSAYEQYF.

This clone was picked up one time. The V gene is TRBV14, the J gene TRBJ2-3; TRBD2 matches at 9 bases. Germline V gene sequence: CDR1 SGHDN, CDR2 FVKESK. Losses at the gene ends were 3 bases for V and 6 bases for J; bases not matched to a gene: 16. The length of the CDR3 is 18 residues. CDR3 in DNA: TGTGCCAGCAGCCACCTATTCGGATTAGCGGGAGTAGTGGATACGCAGTATTTT. This translates into CASSHLFGLAGVVDTQYF.

The chain combines TRBV14 with TRBJ2-5; D is ambiguous. The V end was cut by 1 base, the J end by 4 bases, with 16 bases between. CDR1 is SGHDN, CDR2 FVKESK, per germline. The CDR3 contains 16 residues. CDR3: CASSQARYRRGETQYF. As DNA, the CDR3 is TGTGCCAGCAGCCAAGCTAGATATAGGCGAGGAGAGACCCAGTACTTC.

This sequence joins TRBV29-1 and TRBJ1-2; 7 nucleotides match TRBD1. The V and J ends lost 3 bases and 7 bases, in that order; junction bases with no gene match: 14. This CDR3 spans 15 amino acids. Germline loops: CDR1 SQVTM, CDR2 ANQGSEA. The CDR3 loop is CSVDPIKRQGGGYTF. The CDR3 DNA reads as TGCAGCGTTGATCCCATAAAGCGACAGGGAGGTGGCTACACCTTC.

This clone was counted only a few times. The genes are TRBV25-1 and TRBJ2-7; 8 nucleotides align to TRBD1. The CDR3 is made up of 15 amino acids. The junction had 9 bases not matched to a gene; V was cut back by 3 bases and J by 5 bases. CDR1 MGHDK and CDR2 SYGVNS come from the germline V gene. CDR3 sequence (DNA): TGTGCCAGCAGTGAGAGGTCAGGGGGCTACGACGAGCAGTACTTC. Translated: CASSERSGGYDEQYF.

The V gene is TRBV18, the J gene TRBJ2-5, with 10 bases identical to TRBD1. From germline, CDR1 is KGHSH and CDR2 LQKENI. J lost 1 base, V lost 1 base, and 24 bases had no gene match. The CDR3 sequence is 23 residues long. The CDR3 DNA reads as TGTGCCAGCTCACCACACCACTTGTGGTCATTGGGGACAGGGGAATTTAGCCAAGAGACCCAGTACTTC. This codes for CASSPHHLWSLGTGEFSQETQYF.

This chain connects TRBV6-1 to TRBJ1-3; a possible D gene is TRBD1 (5 bases). The V gene lost 6 bases and the J gene lost 4 bases, with 13 bases spanning the gap. Germline values: CDR1 MNHNS, CDR2 SASEGT. The CDR3 loop spans 14 amino acids. CDR3 DNA sequence: TGTGCCAGCAGGGACGACAGTGGCGGAAACACCATATATTTT. It translates to CASRDDSGGNTIYF.

The chain is built from TRBV10-3 and TRBJ2-7; weak D call: TRBD1 (5 bases). The germline V gene encodes CDR1 ENHRY and CDR2 SYGVKD. Trimming cost V 6 bases and J 2 bases, with 5 bases left between them. This CDR3 has 11 residues. The CDR3 sequence is CAIRGPYEQYF. The CDR3 bases are TGTGCCATCAGGGGGCCCTACGAGCAGTACTTC.

This chain uses TRBV15 with TRBJ2-5, with a weak D call TRBD2 (6 bases). The germline CDR1 and CDR2 sequences are LNHNV and YYDKDF (reference sequence). The length of the CDR3 is 14 residues. Trimming removed 4 bases from V and 5 bases from J, with 14 bases in between. The CDR3 is CATSTRGGWETQYF. As DNA, the CDR3 is TGTGCCACCAGCACCCGGGGAGGTTGGGAGACCCAGTACTTC. Combining the CDR3 with reference TRBV15 and TRBJ2-5 gives the whole variable domain DAMVIQNPRYQVTQFGKPVTLSCSQTLNHNVMYWYQQKSSQAPKLLFHYYDKDFNNEADTPDNFQSRRPNTSFCFLDIRSPGLGDTAMYLCATSTRGGWETQYFGPGTRLLVL.